The 29 T cell receptor beta chains presented below share a single source sample, sequenced in a study of T cells expressing NK-cell markers. Using the 5' RACE reads, TCRdb records one entry per CDR3 protein without DNA. The sample's table shows a few hundred thousand distinct CDR3 sequences. Specimen: blood T cells: a sorted CD56 or NKG2C T cell subset, CD4+ or CD8+ T cells, or bulk PBMC T cells (not recorded which). These receptor sequences come from a man aged 18-70 years in good health.

The chain carries TRBV5-5 and TRBJ2-1. Germline V lookup: CDR1 SGHKS, CDR2 YYEKEE (reference sequence). The length of the CDR3 is 15 residues. The CDR3 loop reads CASSWGRQLYNEQFF.

V gene TRBV20-1 combines with J gene TRBJ2-7. Per germline, CDR1 DFQATT and CDR2 SNEGSKA (reference sequence). The CDR3 is 13 residues long. This chain's CDR3 is CSARTNPRTEQYF.

V and J are TRBV9 and TRBJ2-1; checking the TCRdb D call of TRBD2 is not possible without DNA. CDR1 and CDR2 from the germline V gene are SGDLS and YYNGEE. The CDR3 loop spans 14 amino acids. The CDR3 here is CASSAARVRNEQFF.

The CDR3 sequence: CSARVLGWDYGYTF. V gene TRBV20-1 combines with J gene TRBJ1-2. Germline V lookup: CDR1 DFQATT, CDR2 SNEGSKA (reference sequence). CDR3 length equals 14 residues.

The J gene is TRBJ2-2, the V gene TRBV14; lacking DNA, the TRBD1 call made by TCRdb goes unchecked. The V gene's germline CDR1 is SGHDN and CDR2 FVKESK. This CDR3 has 18 amino acids. The CDR3 region is CASRQTPQDRVHTGELFF.

The V call is TRBV11-2, the J call TRBJ1-1; TCRdb picks TRBD1, but there is no DNA to check that call. The germline V gene has CDR1 SGHAT and CDR2 FQNNGV. The CDR3 totals 14 residues. This CDR3 reads CASSSTRTSTEAFF.

V is TRBV9 and J is TRBJ1-2; without DNA, the TCRdb call of TRBD1 cannot be checked. The CDR3 spans 14 residues. CDR1 is SGDLS, CDR2 YYNGEE, per germline. This CDR3 is CASSVQGSNYGYTF.

The chain carries TRBV18 and TRBJ2-1; TCRdb outputs TRBD2, but without DNA this stays unchecked. The V gene's germline CDR1 is KGHSH and CDR2 LQKENI. The CDR3 has 15 amino acids. This CDR3 is CASSPSGGAVYEQFF. Supplemented by reference TRBV18 and TRBJ2-1, the full variable domain reads NAGVMQNPRHLVRRRGQEARLRCSPMKGHSHVYWYRQLPEEGLKFMVYLQKENIIDESGMPKERFSAEFPKEGPSILRIQQVVRGDSAAYFCASSPSGGAVYEQFFGPGTRLTVL.

The V gene is TRBV7-9, the J gene TRBJ2-7; the D call of TRBD1 rests on TCRdb alone, since no DNA is present to check it. This CDR3 contains 12 residues. Germline-derived CDR1 and CDR2 are SEHNR and FQNEAQ (reference sequence). Here the CDR3 reads CASSRDRGEQYF.

The chain couples TRBV6-1 to TRBJ2-7; absent DNA, TCRdb's TRBD1 call cannot be checked. Germline V gene data show CDR1 as MNHNS and CDR2 as SASEGT. The CDR3 runs 15 residues. The CDR3 reads CAARGRTVDVDEQYF.

The chain combines TRBV3-1 with TRBJ1-2. Per the germline V gene, CDR1 is LGHDT and CDR2 is YNNKEL (reference sequence). The length of the CDR3 is 14 residues. CDR3 region: CASSQGVRAGGYTF. Variable domain in full (rest from reference TRBV3-1 and TRBJ1-2): DTAVSQTPKYLVTQMGNDKSIKCEQNLGHDTMYWYKQDSKKFLKIMFSYNNKELIINETVPNRFSPKSPDKAHLNLHINSLELGDSAVYFCASSQGVRAGGYTFGSGTRLTVV.

The chain recombines TRBV7-9 with TRBJ1-1; the TCRdb D gene call, TRBD1, has no DNA to confirm it. The germline CDR1 and CDR2 sequences are SEHNR and FQNEAQ (reference sequence). This CDR3 comprises 16 residues. The CDR3 sequence is CASSWKQGGVNTEAFF. Supplemented by reference TRBV7-9 and TRBJ1-1, the full variable domain reads DTGVSQNPRHKITKRGQNVTFRCDPISEHNRLYWYRQTLGQGPEFLTYFQNEAQLEKSRLLSDRFSAERPKGSFSTLEIQRTEQGDSAMYLCASSWKQGGVNTEAFFGQGTRLTVV.

The chain recombines TRBV20-1 with TRBJ1-1; TCRdb proposes TRBD1, but this gene call is untestable without DNA. In germline, CDR1 is DFQATT, CDR2 SNEGSKA (reference sequence). This CDR3 contains 14 residues. This CDR3 reads CSAGRDRLNTEAFF.

V is TRBV7-8 and J is TRBJ1-5. The CDR3 has 15 residues. Germline V gene sequence: CDR1 SGHVS, CDR2 FQNEAQ. The CDR3 sequence: CASSLPSHSNQPQHF.

The chain carries TRBV11-1 and TRBJ2-1; TCRdb designates TRBD2, a call that cannot be tested without DNA. The CDR3 extends over 19 amino acids. The germline CDR1 and CDR2 sequences are SGHAT and FQDESV (reference sequence). CDR3 protein: CASSLEWGLAGGSGNEQFF.

The V gene is TRBV9, the J gene TRBJ2-1; TCRdb proposes TRBD1, but this gene call is untestable without DNA. The CDR3 has 13 residues. Germline V gene sequence: CDR1 SGDLS, CDR2 YYNGEE. This CDR3 reads CASSVSPRGEQFF.

The chain links TRBV11-1 to TRBJ2-5; TCRdb's D gene call, TRBD1, goes unchecked for lack of DNA. Germline assignment: CDR1 SGHAT and CDR2 FQDESV (reference sequence). The CDR3 loop spans 13 amino acids. CDR3 protein: CASSQGHGETQYF.

This chain joins TRBV28 and TRBJ2-4; TCRdb lists TRBD1, though no DNA is available to test this call. The CDR3 has 20 residues. Germline V gene lookup returns CDR1 MDHEN and CDR2 SYDVKM. CDR3 sequence: CASSSFAGTGGNGAKNIQYF.

The rearrangement joins TRBV12-3 or TRBV12-4 to TRBJ1-4; the TCRdb call, TRBD1, lacks DNA for checking. The CDR3 runs to 13 residues. The CDR3 spells CASQERGNEKLFF.

The V call is TRBV12-5, the J call TRBJ1-2; TCRdb calls TRBD1, which cannot be checked without DNA. Germline V gives CDR1 LGHNT, CDR2 FRNRAP. This CDR3 contains 16 residues. This CDR3 reads CASGLYRGISNYGYTF. Full variable domain (remainder filled in from reference TRBV12-5 and TRBJ1-2): DARVTQTPRHKVTEMGQEVTMRCQPILGHNTVFWYRQTMMQGLELLAYFRNRAPLDDSGMPKDRFSAEMPDATLATLKIQPSEPRDSAVYFCASGLYRGISNYGYTFGSGTRLTVV.

V is TRBV4-2 and J is TRBJ2-1; TCRdb indicates TRBD1, and absent DNA this call remains unverified. In germline, CDR1 is LGHNA, CDR2 YNFKEQ. CDR3 length: 14 amino acids. CDR3 loop: CASSQMGQLNEQFF.

The chain couples TRBV20-1 to TRBJ1-5; TCRdb lists TRBD1, though no DNA is available to test this call. Germline-derived CDR1 and CDR2 are DFQATT and SNEGSKA (reference sequence). The CDR3 covers 14 residues. CDR3 region: CSAIRDRVGQPQHF.

The chain carries TRBV14 and TRBJ2-1; without DNA, the TCRdb call of TRBD1 cannot be checked. The CDR3 is made up of 11 amino acids. From germline, CDR1 is SGHDN and CDR2 FVKESK. CDR3 loop: CASSRDRMQFF.

Here the CDR3 reads CAWSGTSGGAGFF. The V and J genes are TRBV30 and TRBJ2-1; TCRdb proposes TRBD2, but this gene call is untestable without DNA. Germline CDR1 is GTSNPN and CDR2 is SVGIG (reference sequence). The length of the CDR3 is 13 residues.

The chain joins TRBV6-1 to TRBJ2-3; the TRBD1 assignment by TCRdb is unverifiable without DNA. Germline V gives CDR1 MNHNS, CDR2 SASEGT. The CDR3 covers 15 residues. Here the CDR3 reads CASRTPRGQVGTQYF.

This chain uses TRBV20-1 with TRBJ2-7. Germline V gene lookup returns CDR1 DFQATT and CDR2 SNEGSKA (reference sequence). CDR3 length equals 13 residues. This CDR3 is CSAKYLIASEQYF.

The rearrangement joins TRBV6-5 to TRBJ2-3; TCRdb's assignment of TRBD2 cannot be checked, as there is no DNA. Germline V gene sequence: CDR1 MNHEY, CDR2 SVGAGI. The CDR3 consists of 18 residues. The CDR3 is CASSYSLYSGGATDTQYF.

The chain couples TRBV6-1 to TRBJ1-1. The CDR3 spans 16 residues. Germline loops: CDR1 MNHNS, CDR2 SASEGT. The CDR3 reads CASSKRGGAMNTEAFF.

V usage is TRBV10-3 and J usage is TRBJ2-5; the TCRdb call, TRBD1, lacks DNA for checking. This CDR3 has 14 amino acids. The germline gives CDR1 ENHRY, CDR2 SYGVKD. CDR3 amino acids: CAISRAGRPETQYF.